The rows below give T cell receptor beta chains drawn from one sample of a study of blood T cell repertoires in COVID-19. Measured with immunoSEQ multiplex PCR; TCRdb has only the in-frame clones, and not every one. The sample yields 360,000 or so clones, around 92% seen once. The sequenced material came from PBMCs or T cells enriched from blood (not recorded which). The origin of the receptors is a woman aged 25 to 39 who had recovered from COVID-19. The CDR3 runs from the conserved cysteine through the conserved F or W. D genes are given only for firm matches. Part of the rows lack a size; the others show once, few, many or a class for expanded clones.

cdr3_nt: TGTGCCAGCAGCCGCCGGGACAGGCCGTCTGGAAACACCATATATTTT; cdr3_aa: CASSRRDRPSGNTIYF; clone_size: few; j_call: TRBJ1-3; d_call: TRBD1; v_call: TRBV7-9; cdr3_length: 16
cdr3_nt: TGTGCCAGCAGAGGTCAGGACTATGGCTACACCTTC; cdr3_aa: CASRGQDYGYTF; clone_size: -; j_call: TRBJ1-2; d_call: -; v_call: TRBV7-9; cdr3_length: 12
cdr3_nt: TGCGCCAGCAGCTTGGGAGGTTCCCGACAGAGCTACGAGCAGTACTTC; cdr3_aa: CASSLGGSRQSYEQYF; clone_size: -; j_call: TRBJ2-7; d_call: -; v_call: TRBV5-1; cdr3_length: 16
cdr3_nt: TGTGCCAGTAGTTCCAGAAGGCGAGGAGATACGCAGTATTTT; cdr3_aa: CASSSRRRGDTQYF; clone_size: -; j_call: TRBJ2-3; d_call: -; v_call: TRBV19; cdr3_length: 14
cdr3_nt: TGTGCCAGCAGTTACCTGGGACTCTACAATGAGCAGTTCTTC; cdr3_aa: CASSYLGLYNEQFF; clone_size: -; j_call: TRBJ2-1; d_call: -; v_call: TRBV6-5; cdr3_length: 14
cdr3_nt: TGTGCCAGCAGCTTAGGTTCGGGTGGGAACACCATATATTTT; cdr3_aa: CASSLGSGGNTIYF; clone_size: -; j_call: TRBJ1-3; d_call: -; v_call: TRBV7-2; cdr3_length: 14
cdr3_nt: TGTGCCAGCAGTGTCGAAGCTCGCATATCCTACGAGCAGTACTTC; cdr3_aa: CASSVEARISYEQYF; clone_size: -; j_call: TRBJ2-7; d_call: -; v_call: TRBV2; cdr3_length: 15
cdr3_nt: TGTGCCAGCAGTGGTCCCTCTCCGAGCTCCTACAATGAGCAGTTCTTC; cdr3_aa: CASSGPSPSSYNEQFF; clone_size: -; j_call: TRBJ2-1; d_call: -; v_call: TRBV28; cdr3_length: 16
cdr3_nt: TGTGCTAGTGGCTACTTAGCGGATACGCAGTATTTT; cdr3_aa: CASGYLADTQYF; clone_size: -; j_call: TRBJ2-3; d_call: -; v_call: TRBV12-5; cdr3_length: 12
cdr3_nt: TGTGCCAGCAGCAACTGGTCTGGCGGAAACATTCAGTACTTC; cdr3_aa: CASSNWSGGNIQYF; clone_size: -; j_call: TRBJ2-4; d_call: -; v_call: TRBV4-2; cdr3_length: 14
cdr3_nt: TGTGCCAGCCACGAGACTACCCAAACCGGGGAGCTGTTTTTT; cdr3_aa: CASHETTQTGELFF; clone_size: -; j_call: TRBJ2-2; d_call: -; v_call: TRBV6-1; cdr3_length: 14
cdr3_nt: TGTGCCAGCAGTGAATATGCAGGGGCCAATGGCTACACCTTC; cdr3_aa: CASSEYAGANGYTF; clone_size: -; j_call: TRBJ1-2; d_call: -; v_call: TRBV25-1; cdr3_length: 14
cdr3_nt: TGTGCCTGGAGTCGGGGACAGGGGGACGAGCAGTACTTC; cdr3_aa: CAWSRGQGDEQYF; clone_size: -; j_call: TRBJ2-7; d_call: TRBD1; v_call: TRBV30; cdr3_length: 13
cdr3_nt: TGTGCCAGCAGCTCCCGGACAGGGGGCGGCACAGATACGCAGTATTTT; cdr3_aa: CASSSRTGGGTDTQYF; clone_size: -; j_call: TRBJ2-3; d_call: TRBD1; v_call: TRBV7-2; cdr3_length: 16
cdr3_nt: TGTGCCAGCAGCTCGCGGGCCACAGATACGCAGTATTTT; cdr3_aa: CASSSRATDTQYF; clone_size: -; j_call: TRBJ2-3; d_call: -; v_call: TRBV11-3; cdr3_length: 13
cdr3_nt: TGCGCCAGCAGCCTTCACAGGGGAACTAATGAAAAACTGTTTTTT; cdr3_aa: CASSLHRGTNEKLFF; clone_size: -; j_call: TRBJ1-4; d_call: TRBD1; v_call: TRBV4-3; cdr3_length: 15
cdr3_nt: TGTGCCAGTAGTACCGTACGGTCCGGCTCCTACGAGCAGTACTTC; cdr3_aa: CASSTVRSGSYEQYF; clone_size: -; j_call: TRBJ2-7; d_call: -; v_call: TRBV19; cdr3_length: 15
cdr3_nt: TGTGCCAGCAGACAAAGGGGGTCGGGCTCTGGAAACACCATATATTTT; cdr3_aa: CASRQRGSGSGNTIYF; clone_size: once; j_call: TRBJ1-3; d_call: -; v_call: TRBV2; cdr3_length: 16
cdr3_nt: TGTGCCAGCAGCATCAACAGGGAAATTGGTGGCTACACCTTC; cdr3_aa: CASSINREIGGYTF; clone_size: once; j_call: TRBJ1-2; d_call: -; v_call: TRBV7-9; cdr3_length: 14
cdr3_nt: TGCGCCAGCAGCCAAGACAAACGAAAAAAGACAGGGACCCCGTCCTACGAGCAGTACTTC; cdr3_aa: CASSQDKRKKTGTPSYEQYF; clone_size: -; j_call: TRBJ2-7; d_call: TRBD1; v_call: TRBV4-1; cdr3_length: 20
cdr3_nt: TGCGCCAGCAGCCGGGGACTAGCGGATTACGAGCAGTACTTC; cdr3_aa: CASSRGLADYEQYF; clone_size: -; j_call: TRBJ2-7; d_call: TRBD2; v_call: TRBV5-1; cdr3_length: 14
cdr3_nt: TGTGCCAGCAGCTTCGGGATTCCTACCTACGAGCAGTACTTC; cdr3_aa: CASSFGIPTYEQYF; clone_size: -; j_call: TRBJ2-7; d_call: -; v_call: TRBV7-9; cdr3_length: 14
cdr3_nt: TGTGCCAGCAGCTTAAGGTCTAGCGGGGGAACCGGGGAGCTGTTTTTT; cdr3_aa: CASSLRSSGGTGELFF; clone_size: -; j_call: TRBJ2-2; d_call: TRBD2; v_call: TRBV7-3; cdr3_length: 16
cdr3_nt: TGTGCCAGTAGTTTGGGGGCGCGGAGCAATCAGCCCCAGCATTTT; cdr3_aa: CASSLGARSNQPQHF; clone_size: -; j_call: TRBJ1-5; d_call: -; v_call: TRBV19; cdr3_length: 15
cdr3_nt: TGTGCCAGCAGTTACGAGACAGGTACTGAAGCTTTCTTT; cdr3_aa: CASSYETGTEAFF; clone_size: -; j_call: TRBJ1-1; d_call: -; v_call: TRBV6-2/TRBV6-3; cdr3_length: 13
cdr3_nt: TGTGCCAGCAGCCAAGATTCGTACACCGGGGAGCTGTTTTTT; cdr3_aa: CASSQDSYTGELFF; clone_size: once; j_call: TRBJ2-2; d_call: -; v_call: TRBV3-1/TRBV3-2; cdr3_length: 14
cdr3_nt: TGTGCCAGCAGCTTAGCTGGGACTAGCGGGGGCCCGATCTCCTACAATGAGCAGTTCTTC; cdr3_aa: CASSLAGTSGGPISYNEQFF; clone_size: -; j_call: TRBJ2-1; d_call: TRBD2; v_call: TRBV7-2; cdr3_length: 20
cdr3_nt: TGTGCCAGCAGCCAAGATCCCGGACAATGGACCTACGAGCAGTACTTC; cdr3_aa: CASSQDPGQWTYEQYF; clone_size: -; j_call: TRBJ2-7; d_call: -; v_call: TRBV3-1/TRBV3-2; cdr3_length: 16
cdr3_nt: TGTGCCAGCAGCCAAGGTACTAGCGGGAGCACAGATACGCAGTATTTT; cdr3_aa: CASSQGTSGSTDTQYF; clone_size: -; j_call: TRBJ2-3; d_call: TRBD2; v_call: TRBV3-1/TRBV3-2; cdr3_length: 16
cdr3_nt: TGTGCCAGCAGCTCAGGGACAGGGAATAATGAAAAACTGTTTTTT; cdr3_aa: CASSSGTGNNEKLFF; clone_size: -; j_call: TRBJ1-4; d_call: TRBD1; v_call: TRBV9; cdr3_length: 15
cdr3_nt: TGTGCCAGCTCACCATTCGGACAGGGATTTACTGAAGCTTTCTTT; cdr3_aa: CASSPFGQGFTEAFF; clone_size: -; j_call: TRBJ1-1; d_call: TRBD1; v_call: TRBV18; cdr3_length: 15
cdr3_nt: TGTGCCAGCAGCTTAGGACAGGGTCCATCGTCTGAGCAGTTCTTC; cdr3_aa: CASSLGQGPSSEQFF; clone_size: -; j_call: TRBJ2-1; d_call: TRBD1; v_call: TRBV7-9; cdr3_length: 15
cdr3_nt: TGTGCCAGCACCCCGGCAGGGGGGTACGCCGGGGAGCTGTTTTTT; cdr3_aa: CASTPAGGYAGELFF; clone_size: -; j_call: TRBJ2-2; d_call: -; v_call: TRBV7-2; cdr3_length: 15
cdr3_nt: TGTGCCATCAGCGAGACTTATAATGAGCAGTTCTTC; cdr3_aa: CAISETYNEQFF; clone_size: -; j_call: TRBJ2-1; d_call: -; v_call: TRBV10-3; cdr3_length: 12
cdr3_nt: TGTGCCAGCAGCCTAGACTTGCGGTCGGATACGCAGTATTTT; cdr3_aa: CASSLDLRSDTQYF; clone_size: -; j_call: TRBJ2-3; d_call: -; v_call: TRBV11-1; cdr3_length: 14
cdr3_nt: TGCAGCGTTGAAGGGACTAGCGGGAGAAAGGACGAGCAGTACTTC; cdr3_aa: CSVEGTSGRKDEQYF; clone_size: -; j_call: TRBJ2-7; d_call: TRBD2; v_call: TRBV29-1; cdr3_length: 15
cdr3_nt: TGTGCCAGCAGCTACCTTCAGGGGTTGCACAATAATTCACCCCTCCACTTT; cdr3_aa: CASSYLQGLHNNSPLHF; clone_size: -; j_call: TRBJ1-6; d_call: -; v_call: TRBV28; cdr3_length: 17
cdr3_nt: TGTGCCAGTGGTAGGGGACAACGTTACGAGCAGTACTTC; cdr3_aa: CASGRGQRYEQYF; clone_size: -; j_call: TRBJ2-7; d_call: -; v_call: TRBV19; cdr3_length: 13
cdr3_nt: TGTGCCAGCAGTACCAAGGGGAGGCTAGCGGGAGGTCCCTATGAGCAGTTCTTC; cdr3_aa: CASSTKGRLAGGPYEQFF; clone_size: -; j_call: TRBJ2-1; d_call: TRBD2; v_call: TRBV7-9; cdr3_length: 18
cdr3_nt: TGTGCCAGCAGCTTAGGGCTAGCGGATTTCAATGAGCAGTTCTTC; cdr3_aa: CASSLGLADFNEQFF; clone_size: -; j_call: TRBJ2-1; d_call: TRBD2; v_call: TRBV7-2; cdr3_length: 15
cdr3_nt: TGTGCCACCAGTCCCGAGGGAACCGGGGAGCTGTTTTTT; cdr3_aa: CATSPEGTGELFF; clone_size: -; j_call: TRBJ2-2; d_call: -; v_call: TRBV24-1; cdr3_length: 13